The T cell receptor (beta chain) described here comes from a study of T-cell reconstitution after alpha-beta-depleted transplantation in children. The sample holds a few counts of this clonotype. No antigen is known for it. Researchers prepared the TCRbeta library using unique molecular identifiers, the study reports. TCRdb reprocessed the PCR reads with MiXCR, giving one entry per CDR3 protein. The profile shows fewer than 700,000 distinct CDR3 sequences, roughly 13% of them singletons. Study results and limitations: From newly produced T cells came most of the T-cell counts and diversity one year after transplant.

V lost 2 bases and J 1 base, leaving 27 bases between the germline ends. The CDR3 is 19 amino acids. The V gene's germline CDR1 is DFQATT and CDR2 SNEGSKA (reference sequence). The chain is built from TRBV20-1 and TRBJ2-7, with D perhaps matching TRBD1 or TRBD2 (5 bases each). This receptor was obtained from a male patient aged 10-17 years who had a stem cell transplant for acute myeloid leukemia, so the T cells may come from the graft donor. Sequenced material: PBMCs, mostly from graft donor cells, taken 360 days after TCRalphabeta/CD19-depleted stem cell transplant. DNA of the CDR3: TGCAGTGCTAGACCATATGAGGGGTTGAAGATATTAGGTTCCTACGAGCAGTACTTC. Protein sequence: CSARPYEGLKILGSYEQYF.